The 9 T cell receptor beta chains given below trace back to one sample, sequenced in a study of T cells in localized non-small cell lung cancer. Sequenced by immunoSEQ multiplex PCR; TCRdb stores in-frame clones only, minus some. The sample lists about 23,000 clones, approximately 87% occurring once. The sequences come from peripheral blood, collected before any cancer treatment. The receptors stem from a woman aged 35 to 69 with stage I lung adenocarcinoma.

The chain joins TRBV7-8 to TRBJ2-3, with 13 nucleotides matching TRBD2. Germline CDR1 and CDR2: SGHVS and FQNEAQ. V dropped 5 bases and J dropped 5; count of bases not matched to a gene: 10. This CDR3 comprises 17 residues. Here the CDR3 reads CASSNPGLAGVLDTQYF. The CDR3 coding sequence is TGTGCCAGCAGCAATCCTGGACTAGCGGGGGTTCTAGATACGCAGTATTTT.

The chain carries TRBV29-1 and TRBJ2-3; 8 positions agree with TRBD2. V was clipped by 0 bases and J by 3 bases; unmatched bases: 5. The CDR3 totals 15 residues. Germline V gene data show CDR1 as SQVTM and CDR2 as ANQGSEA. CDR3 in DNA: TGCAGCGTTGAAGATGTACTAGCGGCTACAGATACGCAGTATTTT. Protein: CSVEDVLAATDTQYF.

This clone was seen only a few times. V and J are TRBV6-6 and TRBJ2-3; D is perhaps TRBD1 or TRBD2 (5 bases each). The V end was cut by 6 bases, the J end by 5 bases, with 21 bases between. Germline V lookup: CDR1 MNHNY, CDR2 SVGAGI (reference sequence). The CDR3 is made up of 16 amino acids. The CDR3 nucleotides are TGTGCCAGCAGCCGAGGGACCGGGGCTTTTGGAGATACGCAGTATTTT. As protein: CASSRGTGAFGDTQYF.

This chain joins TRBV19 and TRBJ1-1; the D is unclear. The germline CDR1 and CDR2 sequences are LNHDA and SQIVND (reference sequence). V gave up 7 bases and J gave up 0 bases, with 9 bases separating them. There are 13 residues in the CDR3. This chain's CDR3 is CASIASMNTEAFF. The CDR3 bases are TGTGCCAGTATCGCGTCCATGAACACTGAAGCTTTCTTT.

The chain joins TRBV6-4 to TRBJ2-3; TRBD2 matches 8 bases. The CDR3 contains 14 residues. From germline, CDR1 is MRHNA and CDR2 SNTAGT. The V gene end was trimmed by 4 bases and the J gene end by 3 bases; junction bases not matched to a gene: 3. The CDR3 reads CASSAGGETDTQYF. The CDR3 region has the DNA TGTGCCAGCAGTGCCGGGGGGGAGACAGATACGCAGTATTTT.

This clone was detected only once. The chain has TRBV10-3 and TRBJ1-1; D is perhaps TRBD1 (5 bases). The CDR3 is made up of 16 amino acids. Germline CDR1 ENHRY, CDR2 SYGVKD. Trimming pared 3 bases from V and 1 base from J, leaving 15 bases between. The CDR3: CAISERGGDQNTEAFF. The CDR3 DNA reads as TGTGCCATCAGTGAAAGGGGAGGAGATCAGAACACTGAAGCTTTCTTT.

In this sample, this clone turned up once. The chain has TRBV19 and TRBJ2-5, with 7 bases matching TRBD1. Unmatched junction bases numbered 13, after V lost 4 bases and J lost 5 bases. Germline CDR1 is LNHDA and CDR2 is SQIVND (reference sequence). The CDR3 totals 16 residues. The CDR3 region is CASSNDRAVTGETQYF. In DNA form, the CDR3 reads TGTGCCAGTAGTAATGACAGGGCGGTAACCGGGGAGACCCAGTACTTC.

The chain uses TRBV28 and TRBJ1-5; perhaps TRBD1 as D (5 bases). CDR1 is MDHEN, CDR2 SYDVKM, per germline. With 2 bases removed from V and 7 bases from J, the gap between germline ends came to 12 bases. The CDR3 runs 14 residues. CDR3 region: CASSLITGGQPQHF. The CDR3 DNA reads TGTGCCAGCAGTTTAATCACAGGTGGGCAGCCCCAGCATTTT.

The chain joins TRBV6-6 to TRBJ2-7; no reliable D call. V was trimmed by 5 bases and J by 5 bases, leaving 16 bases between them. CDR1 is MNHNY, CDR2 SVGAGI, per germline (reference sequence). This CDR3 contains 14 residues. CDR3 sequence reads: CASSTDFEFNEQYF. The CDR3 nucleotides are TGTGCCAGCAGTACAGACTTTGAATTCAACGAGCAGTACTTC.